The T cell receptor (beta chain) under discussion was sequenced for a study of CD8+ T cells in alopecia areata. Points from the study as a whole: Scalp specimens additionally yield sequences from normal skin's resident alphabeta T cells. Higher clonality than in normal scalp was seen in lesional scalp, especially alopecia totalis/universalis. Within the top 100, expanded CD8+ clones significantly decreased with tofacitinib, as did scalp clonality. Mice gave a clearer picture of TCR sharing than patients did, possibly for HLA-related reasons.

There are 15 residues in the CDR3. The ends lost 2 bases at V and 2 bases at J; junction bases unmatched: 5. Per the germline V gene, CDR1 is SEHNR and CDR2 is FQNEAQ (reference sequence). In the case of this clone: Its target is unknown.

This sample's treatment: oral pan-JAK inhibitor, 5-10 mg twice daily. The authors extracted RNA and reverse transcribed it into cDNA as the sequencing template. The protocol was immunoSEQ multiplex PCR, while the TCRdb copy is restricted to in-frame clones and leaves out a portion. The sample gives roughly 200,000 clones, 40% to 45% of which show up once; approximately 2.4% is in the top ten. The source is a human donor with alopecia areata. The material sequenced was CD4+ T cells sorted from blood, taken at roughly week 36, from a patient treated with tofacitinib. This sequence joins TRBV7-9 and TRBJ1-2; 7 nucleotides agree with TRBD1. This CDR3 is CASSLSGQANYGYTF. The DNA of the CDR3 is TGTGCCAGCAGCTTAAGCGGACAGGCAAACTATGGCTACACCTTC.